The present entry profiles one TCR beta chain with its context. Those who participated ranged in age from about 18 to 89 years and resided in 20 to 30 US areas. Participants had their cohort set by participant-reported clinical history. This sample was included in a study of blood T cell repertoires in COVID-19. Study-wide context: From T cells, B-cell-depleted T cells, or PBMCs came the material, which was cDNA or gDNA.

In the original analysis: Amplifying reference gene primers gave estimates of nucleated cell counts. Assay used: immunoSEQ multiplex PCR; TCRdb lists only in-frame clones, some missing. D and trimming come from the DNA, and the V and J calls and clone size come from that table. This sample has 250,000 to 300,000 clones; about 93% occur once, and the top ten carry approximately 1.2%. The CDR3 is 12 amino acids. Germline CDR1 reads SGHVS; CDR2 reads FQNEAQ. The V gene end was trimmed by 5 bases and the J gene end by 8 bases; junction bases not matched to a gene: 1. This receptor was obtained from a woman in her twenties or thirties who had recovered from COVID-19. The sequencing input was PBMCs or T cells enriched from blood (not recorded which). V gene TRBV7-8 combines with J gene TRBJ1-4; 8 nucleotides line up with TRBD1. The CDR3, as DNA: TGTGCCAGCAGCCGGACAGGGGAAAAACTGTTTTTT. Translated, it gives CASSRTGEKLFF.